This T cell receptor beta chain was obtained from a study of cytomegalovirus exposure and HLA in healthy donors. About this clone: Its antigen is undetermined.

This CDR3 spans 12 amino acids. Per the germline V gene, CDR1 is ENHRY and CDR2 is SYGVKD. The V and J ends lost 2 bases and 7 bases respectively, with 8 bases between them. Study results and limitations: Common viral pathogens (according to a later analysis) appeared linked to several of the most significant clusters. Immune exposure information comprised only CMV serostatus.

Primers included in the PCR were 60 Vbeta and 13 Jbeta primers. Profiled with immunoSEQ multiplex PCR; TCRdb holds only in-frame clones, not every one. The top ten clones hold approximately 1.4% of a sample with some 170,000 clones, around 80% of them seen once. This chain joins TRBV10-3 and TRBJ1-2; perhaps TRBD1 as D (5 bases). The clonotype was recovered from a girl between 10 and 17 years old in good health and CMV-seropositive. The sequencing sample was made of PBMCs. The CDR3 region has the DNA TGTGCCATCAGTGAGAGCAGGGCTGGCTACACCTTC. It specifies CAISESRAGYTF.